Listed here is a single T cell receptor (beta chain). CDR1 and CDR2 (germline): SNHLY, FYNNEI. V lost 4 bases, J lost 4 bases, and 7 bases lay in between. CDR3 size: 13 residues. This entry comes from a study of long-term antiretroviral therapy in people with HIV. They ran version v3.0 of the immunoSEQ assay at survey level. The table came from immunoSEQ multiplex PCR; TCRdb's copy has only in-frame clones and leaves some out. The table shows about 35,000 clones, with 80% to 90% occurring only once. The V gene is TRBV2, the J gene TRBJ1-4; D is ambiguous. The specimen comprised unsorted PBMCs, sampled 2.2 years after starting antiretroviral therapy. The source of this sequence is a man between 18 and 35 years old with HIV. The CDR3 is CASSASLNEKLFF. The CDR3 DNA reads as TGTGCCAGCAGTGCATCCCTTAATGAAAAACTGTTTTTT.